Listed below are T cell receptor beta chains from one sample, sequenced in a study of shared clonotypes between healthy human individuals. Data came from immunoSEQ multiplex PCR; TCRdb stores just in-frame clones and leaves some out. Of approximately 1.5 million clones in the sample, around 98.5% were seen once. What was sequenced was naive CD4+ T cells sorted from blood. All receptors come from a man younger than 45 in good health. The CDR3 runs from the conserved cysteine through the conserved F or W. The order of the fields is J gene, CDR3 length, V gene, CDR3 protein.

TRBJ1-5 | 12 | TRBV5-5 | CASSLPNQPQHF
TRBJ1-1 | 13 | TRBV6-5 | CASSPIWGTEAFF
TRBJ1-1 | 14 | TRBV5-6 | CASSSVDRNTEAFF
TRBJ1-2 | 16 | TRBV6-5 | CASSYSEAGGRGGYTF
TRBJ1-2 | 12 | TRBV28 | CASSPTTYGYTF
TRBJ1-1 | 13 | TRBV4-1 | CASSQELNTEAFF
TRBJ1-5 | 14 | TRBV5-1 | CASSLDPGNQPQHF
TRBJ2-3 | 17 | TRBV11-3 | CASSPGVASGRGDTQYF
TRBJ1-2 | 13 | TRBV7-2 | CASSLGQSYGYTF
TRBJ1-2 | 14 | TRBV5-1 | CASSSLGLGYGYTF
TRBJ2-1 | 15 | TRBV5-4 | CASSPTGTGYNEQFF
TRBJ1-2 | 14 | TRBV27 | CASSANQGRDGYTF
TRBJ1-2 | 14 | TRBV7-9 | CASSLARGGSGYTF
TRBJ2-1 | 14 | TRBV5-6 | CASRRTRIYNEQFF
TRBJ2-1 | 13 | TRBV9 | CASSVEVSNEQFF
TRBJ2-3 | 14 | TRBV7-9 | CASSTQASTDTQYF
TRBJ2-7 | 15 | TRBV13 | CASSALTSGLYEQYF
TRBJ2-7 | 13 | TRBV29-1 | CSVGVAALSEQYF
TRBJ2-3 | 15 | TRBV28 | CASSLTGQGSDTQYF
TRBJ2-3 | 14 | TRBV7-3 | CASSPTGKQATQYF
TRBJ2-7 | 14 | TRBV11-2 | CASKVAGGPWEQYF
TRBJ2-1 | 15 | TRBV5-8 | CASTPGRVTNNEQFF
TRBJ1-1 | 9 | TRBV7-9 | CATNTEAFF
TRBJ2-1 | 17 | TRBV19 | CASRSTTGLSSYNEQFF
TRBJ2-1 | 19 | TRBV5-1 | CASSSVPGLAGASYNEQFF
TRBJ2-2 | 20 | TRBV5-5 | CASSLGQREGTYGDTGELFF
TRBJ2-7 | 15 | TRBV5-4 | CASSSTGRVRYEQYF
TRBJ2-2 | 16 | TRBV11-2 | CASSFRQGLYTGELFF
TRBJ2-5 | 12 | TRBV6-5 | CASSYGTQTQYF
TRBJ1-1 | 15 | TRBV6-6 | CASSGPGTTGTEAFF
TRBJ2-5 | 16 | TRBV7-2 | CASSSSRDRGRQTQYF
TRBJ2-1 | 13 | TRBV28 | CVAAASGYNEQFF
TRBJ2-5 | 18 | TRBV27 | CASTLRGWASGKEETQYF
TRBJ2-1 | 15 | TRBV7-2 | CASSLGPSSYNEQFF
TRBJ1-5 | 13 | TRBV10-3 | CAISDEVSQPQHF
TRBJ1-4 | 15 | TRBV27 | CASSLSGGGNEKLFF